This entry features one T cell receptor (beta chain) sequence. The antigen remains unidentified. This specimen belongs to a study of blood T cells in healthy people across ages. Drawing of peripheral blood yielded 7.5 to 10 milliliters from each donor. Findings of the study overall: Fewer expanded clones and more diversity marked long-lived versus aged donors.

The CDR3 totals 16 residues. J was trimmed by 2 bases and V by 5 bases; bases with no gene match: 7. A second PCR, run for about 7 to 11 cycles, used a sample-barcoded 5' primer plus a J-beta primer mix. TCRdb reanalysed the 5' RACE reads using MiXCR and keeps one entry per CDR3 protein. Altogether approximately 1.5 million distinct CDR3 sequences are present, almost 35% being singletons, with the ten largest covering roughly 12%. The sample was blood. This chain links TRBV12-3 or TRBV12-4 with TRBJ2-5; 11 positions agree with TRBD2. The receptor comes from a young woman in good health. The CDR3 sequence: CASSLLAGGIQETQYF. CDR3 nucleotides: TGTGCCAGCAGTCTCCTAGCGGGGGGCATTCAAGAGACCCAGTACTTC.